Shown below are 15 T cell receptor beta chains from a single sample sequenced in a study of T cells in Graves' hyperthyroidism and ophthalmopathy. The source material, RNA transcripts, was used to amplify TCR beta CDR3 regions. First-round RT-PCR with HTBI primers amplified the TCR CDR3 region. Using its own MiXCR run on the multiplex PCR reads, TCRdb lists one record per CDR3 protein. The sample lists 450,000 to 700,000 distinct CDR3 sequences, under 60% occurring once. What was sequenced was peripheral blood or thyroid tissue (not recorded which). The receptors here all came from an adult woman with Graves' disease, either hyperthyroidism or ophthalmopathy (not recorded which).

The chain couples TRBV29-1 to TRBJ1-2; D is undetermined. V dropped 6 bases and J dropped 8 bases, with 7 bases sitting between them. The germline gives CDR1 SQVTM, CDR2 ANQGSEA. CDR3 length: 9 amino acids. The CDR3 is CSVSQGYTF. In nucleotides, the CDR3 is TGCAGCGTGAGCCAGGGCTACACCTTC.

This clonotype was picked up many times. V and J are TRBV7-9 and TRBJ2-5; TRBD2 is a possible D gene (6 bases). Looked up from germline, CDR1 is SEHNR and CDR2 is FQNEAQ (reference sequence). V gave up 5 bases and J gave up 4 bases, with 11 bases separating them. CDR3 size: 13 residues. In nucleotides, the CDR3 is TGTGCCAGCAGCGTTCTAGCGCCAGAGACCCAGTACTTC. Translating gives CASSVLAPETQYF.

This clonotype was picked up many times. V is TRBV10-3 and J is TRBJ2-3, with D maybe TRBD1 (5 bases). CDR1 is ENHRY, CDR2 SYGVKD, per germline. The CDR3 runs 12 residues. The V and J ends lost 6 bases and 4 bases respectively, with 8 bases between them. Here the CDR3 reads CAIRAGSDTQYF. CDR3 DNA sequence: TGTGCCATCAGGGCAGGGTCAGATACGCAGTATTTT.

The chain combines TRBV20-1 with TRBJ2-1, with 9 bases matching TRBD2. Germline V gives CDR1 DFQATT, CDR2 SNEGSKA (reference sequence). This CDR3 comprises 14 residues. J gave up 6 bases and V 6 bases, and 9 bases lay outside the gene matches. The CDR3 nucleotides are TGCAGTGCGAACCCTAGCGGGACACCCAATGAGCAGTTCTTC. Its translation: CSANPSGTPNEQFF.

This clonotype was counted ten times or more. An end of the junction differs from the germline gene, which may be a read error. The CDR3 region has the DNA TGTGCCAGCAGTTTAGGGTCTCTTCTCGGGCCTGGCTACACCTTC. It specifies CASSLGSLLGPGYTF. V usage is TRBV7-9 and J usage is TRBJ1-2; D unclear. Per germline, CDR1 SEHNR and CDR2 FQNEAQ (reference sequence). There are 15 residues in the CDR3.

This rearrangement joins TRBV2 to TRBJ1-5; 7 bases map to TRBD1. Germline assignment: CDR1 SNHLY and CDR2 FYNNEI. V shed 5 bases and J 4 bases; nucleotides not matched to a gene: 5. The CDR3 runs to 14 residues. The CDR3 bases are TGTGCCAGCAGTATTCAGGACAGGAATCAGCCCCAGCATTTT. This codes for CASSIQDRNQPQHF.

The chain uses TRBV10-2 and TRBJ1-2; 7 nucleotides agree with TRBD1. The germline V gene has CDR1 WSHSY and CDR2 SAAADI. This CDR3 spans 14 amino acids. With V trimmed by 3 bases and J by 2 bases, 3 bases remained unmatched. The CDR3 sequence: CASSDRQGNYGYTF. The CDR3 nucleotides read TGCGCCAGCAGTGACCGACAGGGCAACTATGGCTACACCTTC.

The chain uses TRBV5-1 and TRBJ2-7; 11 bases align to TRBD1. V trimming: 0 bases; J trimming: 3 bases; junction bases outside the gene matches: 8. CDR1 SGHRS and CDR2 YFSETQ come from the germline V gene. The length of the CDR3 is 17 residues. The CDR3 region is CASSLVPGQGAIYEQYF. CDR3 coding DNA: TGCGCCAGCAGCTTGGTCCCCGGACAGGGGGCAATCTACGAGCAGTACTTC.

The rearrangement links TRBV10-3 to TRBJ1-1; no clear D gene. The CDR3 has 19 amino acids. Trimming removed 6 bases at V and 0 bases at J, with 26 bases between. Germline loops: CDR1 ENHRY, CDR2 SYGVKD. The CDR3 DNA follows: TGTGCCATCAGGGCAAGGGCTAGTCCCCCTGAAGGCATGAACACTGAAGCTTTCTTT. Its protein product is CAIRARASPPEGMNTEAFF.

This clonotype was counted at least ten times. The V and J genes are TRBV6-6 and TRBJ1-3, with unresolved D. CDR3 length: 14 amino acids. Germline V CDR1 and CDR2: MNHNY, SVGAGI (reference sequence). The V end was cut by 9 bases, the J end by 0 bases, with 12 bases between. CDR3 in DNA: TGTGCCAGTCTAGAACTACACTCTGGAAACACCATATATTTT. Translating gives CASLELHSGNTIYF.

The chain joins TRBV29-1 to TRBJ1-1, with TRBD1 identical over 8 bases. The CDR3 has 13 residues. J gave up 3 bases and V 7 bases, and 7 bases lay outside the gene matches. CDR1 and CDR2 from the germline V gene are SQVTM and ANQGSEA. The CDR3 region is CSGQGPSYTEAFF. CDR3 sequence (DNA): TGCAGCGGACAGGGGCCATCCTACACTGAAGCTTTCTTT.

The chain recombines TRBV2 with TRBJ1-2; 7 nucleotides align to TRBD1. This CDR3 has 14 residues. V was clipped by 9 bases and J by 2 bases; unmatched bases: 9. Germline assignment: CDR1 SNHLY and CDR2 FYNNEI. The CDR3 bases are TGTGCCAGTAGAGGACCGGGACAGAACTATGGCTACACCTTC. Its protein product is CASRGPGQNYGYTF.

This chain links TRBV7-2 with TRBJ1-2; D is ambiguous. This CDR3 comprises 15 residues. Germline-derived CDR1 and CDR2 are SGHTA and FQGNSA. Trimming left V 0 bases short and J 8 bases short, with 16 bases between. The CDR3 coding sequence is TGTGCCAGCAGCTTAGCTCGACGGGCCTCTGTGGGCTACACCTTC. Translation gives CASSLARRASVGYTF.

This clonotype was seen many times. The V gene is TRBV4-2, the J gene TRBJ2-2; 9 bases line up with TRBD1. Trimming cost V 0 bases and J 6 bases; bases outside gene matches: 5. CDR1 LGHNA and CDR2 YNFKEQ come from the germline V gene. The CDR3 length is 16 residues. The CDR3 DNA is TGTGCCAGCAGCCAAGATTCGGGACAGGGTTCCGGGGAGCTGTTTTTT. This encodes CASSQDSGQGSGELFF.

This clonotype has at least ten counts. The V gene is TRBV7-8, the J gene TRBJ1-5, with D uncertain. The CDR3 covers 12 residues. Trimming pared 5 bases from V and 5 bases from J, leaving 7 bases between. The V gene's germline CDR1 is SGHVS and CDR2 FQNEAQ. The CDR3 here is CASSIPDQPQHF. The CDR3 DNA is TGTGCCAGCAGCATTCCAGATCAGCCCCAGCATTTT.